This is a list of T cell receptor beta chains from one sample in a study of T cell responses to AZD1222 COVID-19 vaccine. Clones were read by immunoSEQ multiplex PCR, and TCRdb kept only the in-frame ones, dropping some. The sample lists roughly 160,000 clones, 87% occurring once. The specimen was peripheral blood, collected 28 days after the second AZD1222 dose. All receptors come from an adult who received the AZD1222 COVID-19 vaccine. CDR3s include the opening cysteine and the closing phenylalanine or tryptophan. The D gene is left open where the match is weak. Size values are once, few and many counts, or a class for expanded clones, and some rows have none.

V	J	size	D	length	CDR3	DNA
TRBV19	TRBJ1-4	once	-	14	CASSSHGTNEKLFF	TGTGCCAGTAGTTCCCACGGAACTAATGAAAAACTGTTTTTT
TRBV2	TRBJ1-1	-	-	15	CASSSDPLADTEAFF	TGTGCCAGCAGTTCTGACCCCCTTGCGGACACTGAAGCTTTCTTT
TRBV6-5	TRBJ2-7	-	-	15	CASSYSAGQTYEQYF	TGTGCCAGCAGTTACTCGGCTGGCCAAACCTACGAGCAGTACTTC
TRBV4-1	TRBJ1-1	-	-	16	CASSYRQGKVNTEAFF	TGCGCCAGCAGCTACAGGCAGGGAAAGGTGAACACTGAAGCTTTCTTT
TRBV11-2	TRBJ2-3	-	-	16	CASSLTPGARTDTQYF	TGTGCCAGCAGCTTAACCCCAGGGGCTCGGACAGATACGCAGTATTTT
TRBV11-2	TRBJ2-7	-	-	15	CASSFGGSKNYEQYF	TGTGCCAGCAGCTTTGGCGGGTCTAAGAACTACGAGCAGTACTTC
TRBV14	TRBJ2-4	-	TRBD1	13	CASSRTGANIQYF	TGTGCCAGCAGCCGGACAGGGGCAAACATTCAGTACTTC
TRBV10-3	TRBJ2-3	once	TRBD2	17	CAISELAGGPGTDTQYF	TGTGCCATCAGTGAACTAGCGGGGGGGCCGGGCACAGATACGCAGTATTTT
TRBV25-1	TRBJ2-3	once	-	17	CASSLALGPPSTDTQYF	TGTGCCAGCAGCCTAGCCTTAGGACCGCCTAGCACAGATACGCAGTATTTT
TRBV30	TRBJ1-3	-	-	14	CAWSGFVSGNTIYF	TGTGCCTGGAGTGGATTCGTGTCTGGAAACACCATATATTTT
TRBV6-5	TRBJ1-5	once	-	13	CATHPDSRQPQHF	TGTGCCACCCACCCTGACAGTCGGCAGCCCCAGCATTTT
TRBV20-1	TRBJ2-1	once	-	13	CSASGGGYNEQFF	TGCAGTGCTAGTGGTGGGGGCTACAATGAGCAGTTCTTC
TRBV16	TRBJ2-7	once	TRBD1	18	CASSQSRTGGKLSYEQYF	TGTGCCAGCAGCCAAAGTAGGACAGGGGGCAAACTCTCCTACGAGCAGTACTTC
TRBV7-2	TRBJ2-7	-	TRBD2	15	CASRQRSGGHYEQYF	TGTGCCAGCAGACAAAGGAGCGGGGGCCACTACGAGCAGTACTTC
TRBV5-1	TRBJ1-2	once	TRBD1	15	CASSLDGRQGYGYTF	TGCGCCAGCAGCTTGGATGGGAGACAGGGCTATGGCTACACCTTC
TRBV6-2/TRBV6-3	TRBJ2-1	-	TRBD2	17	CASSYSPIAGLYNEQFF	TGTGCCAGCAGTTACTCCCCGATAGCGGGGCTTTACAATGAGCAGTTCTTC
TRBV7-9	TRBJ2-1	once	TRBD2	17	CASSRGPQRGLYNEQFF	TGTGCCAGCAGCCGAGGTCCCCAGCGGGGCTTATACAATGAGCAGTTCTTC
TRBV19	TRBJ1-6	-	-	12	CASSLYGGPLHF	TGTGCCAGTAGTTTATACGGGGGGCCCCTCCACTTT
TRBV5-1	TRBJ1-4	-	-	13	CASRADHNEKLFF	TGCGCCAGCAGGGCAGATCATAATGAAAAACTGTTTTTT
TRBV6-1	TRBJ2-7	-	-	15	CASSEGGGLVYEQYF	TGTGCCAGCAGTGAAGGAGGGGGGCTTGTCTACGAGCAGTACTTC
TRBV5-6	TRBJ2-7	-	-	11	CASSAGGQEYF	TGTGCCAGCAGCGCAGGAGGGCAGGAGTACTTC
TRBV7-9	TRBJ1-2	once	-	13	CASSLGPIGGYTF	TGTGCCAGCAGCTTAGGTCCCATTGGGGGCTACACCTTC
TRBV7-2	TRBJ1-5	-	TRBD1	14	CASSLGDRMQPQHF	TGTGCCAGCAGCTTAGGGGACAGGATGCAGCCCCAGCATTTT
TRBV9	TRBJ2-5	-	-	13	CASSVAHAETQYF	TGTGCCAGCAGCGTAGCTCATGCGGAGACCCAGTACTTC
TRBV2	TRBJ1-5	few	-	12	CASSENQQPQHF	TGTGCCAGCAGTGAGAACCAACAGCCCCAGCATTTT
TRBV5-6	TRBJ2-7	-	-	15	CASSLAGRYSYEQYF	TGTGCCAGCAGCTTGGCCGGCAGGTATTCCTACGAGCAGTACTTC
TRBV25-1	TRBJ2-5	-	TRBD1	15	CASSDPGQDQETQYF	TGTGCCAGCAGTGACCCGGGACAGGACCAAGAGACCCAGTACTTC
TRBV7-9	TRBJ2-7	-	-	14	CASSPQTGEVKQYF	TGTGCCAGCAGCCCCCAGACAGGCGAGGTGAAGCAGTACTTC
TRBV2	TRBJ2-5	-	TRBD2	15	CASNGLAGGKETQYF	TGTGCCAGCAATGGACTAGCGGGGGGGAAAGAGACCCAGTACTTC
TRBV6-1	TRBJ1-6	-	-	14	CASSEAGPGSPLHF	TGTGCCAGCAGTGAAGCAGGGCCCGGATCACCCCTCCACTTT
TRBV7-9	TRBJ1-1	-	-	15	CASSFWGLQNTEAFF	TGTGCCAGCAGCTTCTGGGGGTTACAGAACACTGAAGCTTTCTTT
TRBV12-3/TRBV12-4	TRBJ2-1	-	-	11	CASSPQWEQFF	TGTGCCAGCAGTCCCCAGTGGGAGCAGTTCTTC
TRBV4-1	TRBJ2-3	-	TRBD2	17	CASSHQGLAGGHDTQYF	TGCGCCAGCAGCCACCAGGGGCTAGCGGGGGGCCATGATACGCAGTATTTT
TRBV7-2	TRBJ2-3	-	TRBD2	16	CASSFLAGAGWDTQYF	TGTGCCAGCAGCTTCCTAGCGGGGGCAGGGTGGGATACGCAGTATTTT
TRBV5-4	TRBJ1-6	-	-	14	CASSLLPEGSPLHF	TGTGCCAGCAGCTTGCTCCCGGAGGGTTCACCCCTCCACTTT
TRBV15	TRBJ2-3	-	-	14	CATSVGEYTDTQYF	TGTGCCACCAGCGTGGGGGAATACACAGATACGCAGTATTTT
TRBV6-5	TRBJ2-3	-	-	13	CASRFGGQDTQYF	TGTGCCAGCAGGTTCGGGGGGCAGGATACGCAGTATTTT
TRBV6-5	TRBJ1-2	-	-	15	CASSLSMGLDYGYTF	TGTGCCAGCAGTTTGAGTATGGGGCTAGACTATGGCTACACCTTC
TRBV3-1/TRBV3-2	TRBJ2-1	-	TRBD2	17	CASSHLPASGGYNEQFF	TGTGCCAGCAGCCACCTCCCAGCTAGCGGGGGATACAATGAGCAGTTCTTC
TRBV6-2/TRBV6-3	TRBJ2-1	-	TRBD2	15	CASSFLAGGRDEQFF	TGTGCCAGCAGTTTTCTGGCGGGGGGAAGGGATGAGCAGTTCTTC
TRBV9	TRBJ2-5	-	TRBD2	15	CASSVGLAIQETQYF	TGTGCCAGCAGCGTAGGACTAGCGATCCAAGAGACCCAGTACTTC
TRBV19	TRBJ2-5	-	TRBD2	16	CASSWTSGGALETQYF	TGTGCCAGTAGCTGGACTAGCGGGGGGGCCTTGGAGACCCAGTACTTC
TRBV19	TRBJ1-6	-	TRBD1	12	CAGGTGNSPLHF	TGTGCCGGGGGGACAGGGAATTCACCCCTCCACTTT
TRBV6-2/TRBV6-3	TRBJ2-4	-	-	18	CASSYIERKPGAKNIQYF	TGTGCCAGCAGTTACATAGAGAGAAAGCCGGGGGCCAAAAACATTCAGTACTTC
TRBV4-3	TRBJ2-2	-	-	18	CASSQDPDGRLSTGELFF	TGCGCCAGCAGCCAAGATCCCGACGGTAGGCTCAGCACCGGGGAGCTGTTTTTT
TRBV4-3	TRBJ1-3	-	-	17	CASSQDPIINPGNTIYF	TGCGCCAGCAGCCAAGATCCCATTATAAACCCTGGAAACACCATATATTTT
TRBV11-2	TRBJ2-2	-	-	19	CASSRAGPLEIVNTGELFF	TGTGCCAGCAGCCGCGCGGGGCCCCTTGAGATCGTGAACACCGGGGAGCTGTTTTTT
TRBV2	TRBJ1-2	-	-	13	CAGKYREIDGYTF	TGTGCCGGGAAGTACAGGGAGATTGATGGCTACACCTTC
TRBV27	TRBJ2-1	-	TRBD2	15	CASSTHPGLAGVLFF	TGTGCCAGCAGTACCCACCCGGGACTAGCGGGGGTTCTGTTCTTC
TRBV6-5	TRBJ2-7	few	TRBD1	16	CASSYSGDRSRYEQYF	TGTGCCAGCAGTTACTCGGGGGACAGGTCGCGGTACGAGCAGTACTTC
TRBV5-4	TRBJ2-1	-	-	15	CASSARVGLVIEQFF	TGTGCCAGCAGCGCGAGGGTAGGGCTAGTGATTGAGCAGTTCTTC
TRBV5-5	TRBJ1-2	once	-	15	CASSHTQGAAGGYTF	TGTGCCAGCAGCCACACTCAGGGAGCAGCCGGCGGCTACACCTTC
TRBV4-3	TRBJ1-6	few	TRBD1	17	CASSQERHRGRNSPLHF	TGCGCCAGCAGCCAAGAAAGGCACAGGGGGCGGAATTCACCCCTCCACTTT